Listed here are 28 T cell receptor beta chains from one sample, sequenced in a study of shared clonotypes between healthy human individuals. Here immunoSEQ multiplex PCR was the method, and the copy in TCRdb shows in-frame clones only, minus some. The table includes 780,000 or so clones, around 77% detected once. The sample was memory CD4+ T cells sorted from blood. Specified subset: CD45RA-negative fraction. These receptors came from a woman between 25 and 40 years old in good health.

The gene calls are TRBV6-1 and TRBJ2-7; D perhaps matches TRBD1 (6 bases). This CDR3 comprises 12 residues. From germline, CDR1 is MNHNS and CDR2 SASEGT. V was clipped by 8 bases and J by 3 bases, with 11 bases between them. The CDR3 DNA is TGTGCCAGCGGATGGACAGACTACGAGCAGTACTTC. This translates into CASGWTDYEQYF.

This chain uses TRBV6-5 with TRBJ2-5, with D uncertain. CDR3 length: 15 amino acids. The V end was cut by 4 bases, the J end by 3 bases, with 15 bases between. Germline lookup yields CDR1 MNHEY and CDR2 SVGAGI. The DNA of the CDR3 is TGTGCCAGCAGTTCCCCCGGGCACACCAAAGAGACCCAGTACTTC. It specifies CASSSPGHTKETQYF.

The chain has TRBV7-8 and TRBJ2-3, with 11 bases lining up with TRBD2. The V segment lost 5 bases and the J segment 6 bases; nucleotides outside the gene matches: 1. CDR1 is SGHVS, CDR2 FQNEAQ, per germline. The CDR3 runs to 13 residues. CDR3 coding DNA: TGTGCCAGCAGCCGGACTAGCGGGGATACGCAGTATTTT. It codes for CASSRTSGDTQYF. Full variable domain (remainder filled in from reference TRBV7-8 and TRBJ2-3): GAGVSQSPRYKVAKRGQDVALRCDPISGHVSLFWYQQALGQGPEFLTYFQNEAQLDKSGLPSDRFFAERPEGSVSTLKIQRTQQEDSAVYLCASSRTSGDTQYFGPGTRLTVL.

The rearrangement uses TRBV6-1 and TRBJ2-7, with TRBD2 identical over 14 bases. With 2 bases clipped from V and 7 bases from J, the junction kept 4 bases outside the gene matches. Germline lookup yields CDR1 MNHNS and CDR2 SASEGT. The CDR3 is made up of 15 amino acids. Written as DNA, the CDR3 is TGTGCCAGCAGTGAACCGGGACTAGCGGGAGTTGAGCAGTACTTC. Amino acids: CASSEPGLAGVEQYF.

The chain is built from TRBV29-1 and TRBJ1-4; D uncertain. Between the trimmed V and J ends, which lost 3 bases and 8 bases, there was a span of 10 bases. The CDR3 is 12 residues long. Germline-derived CDR1 and CDR2 are SQVTM and ANQGSEA. CDR3 bases: TGCAGCGTTGAGGTCCCGGGAGAAAAACTGTTTTTT. Its protein is CSVEVPGEKLFF.

The rearrangement joins TRBV6-6 to TRBJ2-2; D gene uncertain. The germline V gene has CDR1 MNHNY and CDR2 SVGAGI (reference sequence). The CDR3 has 12 amino acids. The ends were cut back, 1 base at V and 3 bases at J, with 0 bases in the middle. The CDR3 DNA follows: TGTGCCAGCAGTTACTACACCGGGGAGCTGTTTTTT. Its protein is CASSYYTGELFF.

The table lists this clone with a few counts. V is TRBV14 and J is TRBJ2-1; perhaps TRBD2 as D (6 bases). This CDR3 is built from 18 residues. The germline gives CDR1 SGHDN, CDR2 FVKESK. Deletions cut 5 bases from V and 4 bases from J, with 24 bases between. The CDR3 reads CASSRRGRPGVGYNEQFF. CDR3 in DNA: TGTGCCAGCAGCAGACGTGGTCGGCCGGGAGTGGGATACAATGAGCAGTTCTTC.

This chain links TRBV30 with TRBJ2-3; 13 nucleotides align to TRBD2. The CDR3 loop spans 16 amino acids. Looked up from germline, CDR1 is GTSNPN and CDR2 is SVGIG (reference sequence). Trimming took 2 bases from V and 2 from J; bases not matched to a gene: 4. In nucleotides, the CDR3 is TGTGCCTGGAGTCAGGGACTAGCGGGAACCACAGATACGCAGTATTTT. This translates into CAWSQGLAGTTDTQYF.

V usage is TRBV19 and J usage is TRBJ2-5; TRBD1 agrees at 7 bases. The CDR3 covers 15 residues. With V trimmed by 4 bases and J by 4 bases, 9 bases remained unmatched. Germline V lookup: CDR1 LNHDA, CDR2 SQIVND (reference sequence). The CDR3 region has the DNA TGTGCCAGTAGTAAGTGGCAGGGGGATCCAGAGACCCAGTACTTC. It yields the protein CASSKWQGDPETQYF. Full variable domain (missing parts from reference TRBV19 and TRBJ2-5): DGGITQSPKYLFRKEGQNVTLSCEQNLNHDAMYWYRQDPGQGLRLIYYSQIVNDFQKGDIAEGYSVSREKKESFPLTVTSAQKNPTAFYLCASSKWQGDPETQYFGPGTRLLVL.

This chain links TRBV6-6 with TRBJ1-2; D is possibly TRBD1 (5 bases). The CDR3 runs 16 residues. CDR1 and CDR2 from the germline V gene are MNHNY and SVGAGI (reference sequence). V shed 4 bases and J shed 2 bases, with 17 bases lying between them. The CDR3 region has the DNA TGTGCCAGCAGTTTGGGGGGTGGGCAGAAGAACTATGGCTACACCTTC. Translating it yields CASSLGGGQKNYGYTF.

This rearrangement joins TRBV11-3 to TRBJ2-5; 8 bases agree with TRBD1. The germline V gene has CDR1 SGHNT and CDR2 YENEEA. The J segment lost 4 bases and the V segment lost 1 base, leaving 5 bases of the junction unmatched. The CDR3 length is 15 residues. CDR3 DNA: TGTGCCAGCAGCTTAGGGGGACAGGCGCGAGAGACCCAGTACTTC. Translation: CASSLGGQARETQYF.

This chain links TRBV7-8 with TRBJ2-5, with 9 bases aligning to TRBD2. Trimming removed 5 bases from V and 7 bases from J; junction bases left unmatched: 17. The CDR3 covers 17 residues. Germline CDR1 SGHVS, CDR2 FQNEAQ. The CDR3 protein is CASSTIGAGGEQGTQYF. The CDR3 region has the DNA TGTGCCAGCAGCACAATTGGGGCGGGAGGGGAACAGGGGACCCAGTACTTC.

This sequence joins TRBV20-1 and TRBJ2-2; D not certain. Germline lookup yields CDR1 DFQATT and CDR2 SNEGSKA (reference sequence). Trimming removed 8 bases from V and 6 bases from J, with 10 bases in between. The CDR3 consists of 11 residues. The CDR3 spells CSLGTSGELFF. The CDR3 nucleotides are TGCAGTTTGGGAACTTCCGGGGAGCTGTTTTTT.

As for this clone: This may be a read error: a much more frequent sequence differs by one nucleotide. This chain uses TRBV11-3 with TRBJ2-1, with D uncertain. From germline, CDR1 is SGHNT and CDR2 YENEEA. The germline V and J ends were trimmed by 0 bases and 5 bases, with 2 bases remaining between them. The CDR3 totals 12 residues. The CDR3 DNA reads as TGTGCCAGCAGCTTAGACAACAATGAGCAGTTCTTC. Its translation is CASSLDNNEQFF.

The CDR3 nucleotides read TGTGCCAGCACTCAACAGGGGGCGAGCTATGGCTACACCTTC. It is translated as CASTQQGASYGYTF. The chain has TRBV2 and TRBJ1-2; 9 nucleotides match TRBD1. Germline V gene lookup returns CDR1 SNHLY and CDR2 FYNNEI. V dropped 7 bases and J dropped 4; count of bases not matched to a gene: 7. This CDR3 spans 14 amino acids.

Written as DNA, the CDR3 is TGCGCCAGCAGCCAAGTAGGACAGGGGGCCATGAATCAGCCCCAGCATTTT. This codes for CASSQVGQGAMNQPQHF. The J gene is TRBJ1-5, the V gene TRBV4-1; 11 bases align to TRBD1. Trimming cost V 1 base and J 4 bases; bases outside gene matches: 6. Germline CDR1 reads MGHRA; CDR2 reads YSYEKL. This CDR3 spans 17 amino acids.

The V call is TRBV29-1, the J call TRBJ2-5; a possible D gene is TRBD1 (6 bases). The J call may not be correct, given that the DNA end is closer to TRBJ2-7. There are 15 residues in the CDR3. Looked up from germline, CDR1 is SQVTM and CDR2 is ANQGSEA. This chain's CDR3 is CSVEGTGTSSYEQYF. The CDR3 DNA follows: TGCAGCGTTGAAGGCACCGGGACATCCTCCTACGAGCAGTACTTC.

In regard to this clone: This CDR3 is also generated by other DNA sequences in the sample. This sequence joins TRBV5-1 and TRBJ1-5, with D hard to call. Germline values: CDR1 SGHRS, CDR2 YFSETQ. The V end was cut by 0 bases, the J end by 4 bases, with 5 bases between. This CDR3 contains 13 residues. This chain's CDR3 is CASSLGPNQPQHF. In DNA, the CDR3 is TGCGCCAGCAGCTTGGGGCCTAATCAGCCCCAGCATTTT.

The rearrangement uses TRBV28 and TRBJ1-2, with a tentative D call TRBD1 (5 bases). Germline V gene data show CDR1 as MDHEN and CDR2 as SYDVKM. CDR3 length equals 15 residues. Trimming took 4 bases from V and 6 from J, leaving 18 bases between them. CDR3 nucleotides: TGTGCCAGCAGTTCCCCCGCTGGGGCAGTAAATGGCTACACCTTC. Its protein product is CASSSPAGAVNGYTF.

V and J are TRBV5-6 and TRBJ1-1, with TRBD1 as a possible D gene (5 bases). Germline CDR1 is SGHDT and CDR2 is YYEEEE. The CDR3 spans 14 residues. Trimming removed 5 bases from V and 6 bases from J, with 17 bases in between. CDR3 amino acids: CASSPRRGRAEAFF. CDR3 nucleotides: TGTGCCAGCAGTCCGAGAAGGGGTCGGGCTGAAGCTTTCTTT.

The V and J genes are TRBV18 and TRBJ2-1; no definite D call. Per the germline V gene, CDR1 is KGHSH and CDR2 is LQKENI. The ends were cut back, 0 bases at V and 0 bases at J, with 6 bases in the middle. The CDR3 spans 15 residues. The CDR3 reads CASSPPSSSYNEQFF. The CDR3 DNA reads as TGTGCCAGCTCACCACCTTCGAGCTCCTACAATGAGCAGTTCTTC.

V is TRBV28 and J is TRBJ1-3; 9 bases are a match to TRBD1. In germline, CDR1 is MDHEN, CDR2 SYDVKM. This CDR3 comprises 17 residues. Trimming cost V 6 bases and J 4 bases; bases outside gene matches: 13. The CDR3 here is CASREAGGQGPGNTIYF. CDR3 nucleotide sequence: TGTGCCAGCAGGGAGGCCGGGGGACAGGGACCGGGAAACACCATATATTTT.

This clone showed up just once. The V and J genes are TRBV27 and TRBJ2-7, with 10 bases lining up with TRBD2. Trimming cost V 5 bases and J 2 bases; bases outside gene matches: 9. Germline V gene sequence: CDR1 MNHEY, CDR2 SMNVEV (reference sequence). This CDR3 spans 16 amino acids. The DNA for the CDR3 is TGTGCCAGCAGTCCTTTAGCGGGAGGTCCGGCCTACGAGCAGTACTTC. It is translated as CASSPLAGGPAYEQYF.

The chain uses TRBV5-1 and TRBJ2-7; 8 positions match TRBD1. After removal of 2 bases from V and 3 bases from J, the junction contained 13 bases not matched to a gene. Germline CDR1 reads SGHRS; CDR2 reads YFSETQ. The CDR3 consists of 17 residues. The CDR3 here is CASSFVSGTGSFYEQYF. CDR3 nucleotides: TGCGCCAGCAGCTTTGTTTCCGGGACAGGATCCTTCTACGAGCAGTACTTC.

This clone was counted at least ten times. This chain joins TRBV6-6 and TRBJ2-7, with 9 nucleotides matching TRBD1. Germline V gives CDR1 MNHNY, CDR2 SVGAGI (reference sequence). The CDR3 spans 16 residues. V trimming: 4 bases; J trimming: 0 bases; junction bases outside the gene matches: 7. The CDR3 DNA reads TGTGCCAGCAGTTCCGGCACAGGGGGCGGCTCCTACGAGCAGTACTTC. Amino acids: CASSSGTGGGSYEQYF.

With respect to this clone: Possible read error: a much larger clone is one base away. Other DNA sequences from this sample encode an identical CDR3 as well. The chain couples TRBV7-9 to TRBJ2-7, with 9 nucleotides matching TRBD1. The CDR3 is 15 residues long. The V gene end was trimmed by 5 bases and the J gene end by 0 bases; junction bases not matched to a gene: 5. Germline V gene lookup returns CDR1 SEHNR and CDR2 FQNEAQ (reference sequence). CDR3 DNA: TGTGCCAGCAGCGTGGGACAGGGAAGCTCCTACGAGCAGTACTTC. Encoded protein: CASSVGQGSSYEQYF.

The count of this clone is one. V is TRBV18 and J is TRBJ1-2; D gene unclear. Trimming stripped 9 bases from V and 3 bases from J, with 14 bases between. CDR3 length: 13 amino acids. Germline assignment: CDR1 KGHSH and CDR2 LQKENI. The chain's CDR3 is CASTVGEDYGYTF. CDR3 in DNA: TGTGCCAGTACTGTTGGGGAGGACTATGGCTACACCTTC.

The chain joins TRBV6-1 to TRBJ2-3; a weak D match, TRBD2 (6 bases). With 6 bases removed from V and 7 bases from J, the gap between germline ends came to 20 bases. The CDR3 is 15 amino acids. Germline assignment: CDR1 MNHNS and CDR2 SASEGT. CDR3 DNA sequence: TGTGCCAGCAGCCCTAGTCTACGGGAGAGTTATACGCAGTATTTT. Its translation is CASSPSLRESYTQYF.